A single sample is the source of the 16 T cell receptor beta chains below, sequenced in a study of tumor-infiltrating lymphocytes in primary liver carcinoma. Extraction of RNA together with DNA used about 17-30 mg of unsorted bulk tissue. Constant-region priming of about 500 ng total RNA yielded TCR beta cDNA. Three nested multiplex PCR rounds, a slightly modified ARM-PCR method, built the TCR beta libraries. The first two PCR rounds used TRBV1-TRBV30 primers with a Cbeta primer, nine to eleven cycles each. Each CDR3 protein gets one entry after TCRdb re-called the multiplex PCR reads with MiXCR. The table lists some 30,000 distinct CDR3 sequences, about 79% of them singletons. The sample comprised liver tumor tissue from sampling region 5. As for subset: tumor region T5, tumor centre. These receptors were collected from a man aged 35-49 years with primary liver carcinoma and hepatitis B virus infection.

A word on this clonotype: The junction and the germline gene differ at one end; a read error may be behind it. The chain employs TRBV10-3 and TRBJ2-3, with 9 nucleotides matching TRBD2. The CDR3 extends over 16 amino acids. Germline CDR1 ENHRY, CDR2 SYGVKD. Here the CDR3 reads CAISEHTSGRKDTQYF. In DNA form, the CDR3 reads TGTGCCATCAGTGAGCACACGAGCGGGAGGAAAGATACTCAGTATTTT.

Of note for this clonotype: This may stem from a read error, because a much larger clone lies one nucleotide away. This rearrangement joins TRBV7-8 to TRBJ2-3; tentatively, D is TRBD2 (7 bases). The CDR3 spans 17 residues. Germline V gives CDR1 SGHVS, CDR2 FQNEAQ. Trimming cost V 0 bases and J 6 bases, with 19 bases left between them. The CDR3, as DNA: TGTGCCAGCAGCTTAGCCCAAGGGGGAGGGCCACATGATACGCAGTATTTT. Translated: CASSLAQGGGPHDTQYF.

Remarks on this clonotype: Its ends do not fully match the called genes, so a read error is possible. The chain joins TRBV12-3 or TRBV12-4 to TRBJ2-7; a possible D gene is TRBD1 (6 bases). CDR3 length equals 15 residues. The CDR3 is CASSLGQVANYEEYF. CDR3 sequence (DNA): TGTGCCAGCAGTTTAGGACAGGTGGCGAACTACGAGGAGTACTTC.

By its share, this clonotype is large. The chain couples TRBV29-1 to TRBJ2-5, with D perhaps TRBD1 (6 bases). Germline V lookup: CDR1 SQVTM, CDR2 ANQGSEA. V shed 7 bases and J shed 5 bases, with 17 bases lying between them. The CDR3 runs to 13 residues. The CDR3, as DNA: TGCAGCGGACTCACCCAGGGGATGGAGACCCAGTACTTC. Protein: CSGLTQGMETQYF.

This clonotype is judged medium-sized. This chain connects TRBV10-2 to TRBJ1-2, with a weak D call TRBD1 (5 bases). The CDR3 totals 21 residues. V was pared by 2 bases and J by 5 bases, with 33 bases between. The germline gives CDR1 WSHSY, CDR2 SAAADI. CDR3 sequence reads: CASSEGLVSGGSRRLGYGYTF. Here the CDR3 DNA reads TGCGCCAGCAGTGAGGGCTTAGTGTCGGGGGGTAGCCGAAGATTGGGTTATGGCTACACCTTC.

The table lists this clonotype with a few counts. At one end, the junction sequence differs from germline, possibly due to a read error. V usage is TRBV11-1 and J usage is TRBJ2-2; 7 nucleotides match TRBD1. The germline V gene has CDR1 SGHAT and CDR2 FQDESV (reference sequence). The CDR3 is 14 residues long. The CDR3 sequence is CSSSFTGVTGELFF. CDR3 bases: TGTTCCAGCAGCTTTACAGGGGTTACCGGAGAGCTATTTTTT.

Concerning this clonotype itself: One end of the junction is discordant with germline, which a read error may explain. The V and J genes are TRBV6-2 or TRBV6-3 and TRBJ2-7; D uncertain. The length of the CDR3 is 15 residues. Germline V CDR1 and CDR2: MNHEY, SVGEGT. The CDR3 nucleotides are TGTGCTAGCAGTCCCCAGGCGCACTCCTCCTACGAGCAGTACTTC. Residues: CASSPQAHSSYEQYF.

This clonotype was seen many times. The chain recombines TRBV5-1 with TRBJ2-1; TRBD2 might be the D (5 bases). Germline V gives CDR1 SGHRS, CDR2 YFSETQ. The CDR3 totals 12 residues. V lost 1 base and J 11 bases, leaving 10 bases between the germline ends. This CDR3 reads CASSLTREKQFF. CDR3 nucleotide sequence: TGCGCCAGCAGCTTGACTAGGGAAAAGCAGTTCTTC. Supplemented by reference TRBV5-1 and TRBJ2-1, the full variable domain reads KAGVTQTPRYLIKTRGQQVTLSCSPISGHRSVSWYQQTPGQGLQFLFEYFSETQRNKGNFPGRFSGRQFSNSRSEMNVSTLELGDSALYLCASSLTREKQFFGPGTRLTVL.

With respect to this clonotype: Mismatch with germline at one junction end may stem from a read error. This chain links TRBV11-1 with TRBJ2-2; 7 bases map to TRBD1. This CDR3 contains 14 residues. Germline assignment: CDR1 SGHAT and CDR2 FQDESV (reference sequence). The CDR3 is CDSSFTGATWELFF. The DNA for the CDR3 is TGTGACAGCAGCTTTACAGGGGCTACCTGGGAGCTGTTTTTT.

The rearrangement uses TRBV11-2 and TRBJ2-1, with a possible D match to TRBD2 (6 bases). Deletions cut 2 bases from V and 9 bases from J, with 23 bases between. Germline V lookup: CDR1 SGHAT, CDR2 FQNNGV. The CDR3 has 17 residues. CDR3 in amino acids: CASSLLPPAEAGGEQFF. CDR3 in DNA: TGTGCCAGCAGCTTACTTCCACCAGCGGAAGCCGGGGGTGAGCAGTTCTTC.

Concerning this clonotype itself: As the CDR3 is not closed by the conserved phenylalanine or tryptophan, this likely results from a read error. The chain employs TRBV6-1 and TRBJ1-5, with D uncertain. The DNA end lines up better with TRBJ2-3; the J call may be wrong. CDR3 size: 14 residues. Germline-derived CDR1 and CDR2 are MNHNS and SASEGT. CDR3 nucleotide sequence: TGTGCCAGCAGTGAGGGGAAGTCGGATCAGCCCCAGTATCTT. Its protein is CASSEGKSDQPQYL.

This clonotype has more than one count but fewer than ten. This sequence joins TRBV7-9 and TRBJ2-5, with D possibly being TRBD1 or TRBD2 (6 bases each). The CDR3 is 16 amino acids. Germline lookup yields CDR1 SEHNR and CDR2 FQNEAQ (reference sequence). V lost 5 bases and J 3 bases, leaving 19 bases between the germline ends. The CDR3 DNA follows: TGTGCCAGCAGCGGCTGGGGGGCGGACGGTGAAGAGACCCAGTACTTC. Protein sequence: CASSGWGADGEETQYF.

As concerns this clonotype: One base away lies a much larger clone, so this may be a sequencing read error. The chain combines TRBV11-2 with TRBJ2-3; 9 nucleotides line up with TRBD1. The CDR3 consists of 20 residues. Germline V gene sequence: CDR1 SGHAT, CDR2 FQNNGV. CDR3 residues: CASSLEAGQGLFPSTDTEYF. The CDR3 region has the DNA TGTGCCAGCAGCTTAGAGGCGGGACAGGGTCTTTTCCCAAGCACAGATACGGAGTATTTT.

This clonotype was found once. J is TRBJ2-1 and V is TRBV11-2, with D perhaps matching TRBD2 (6 bases). CDR1 and CDR2 (germline): SGHAT, FQNNGV. The CDR3 runs to 16 residues. CDR3 protein: CGGNLELLARMNEQFF. In nucleotides, the CDR3 is TGTGGCGGCAACTTAGAGCTCCTAGCGAGAATGAATGAGCAGTTCTTC.

This clonotype appeared many times. V usage is TRBV28 and J usage is TRBJ2-1, with 14 positions matching TRBD2. The CDR3 is 22 amino acids. V lost 7 bases to trimming and J lost 5 bases; unmatched junction nucleotides: 25. Germline V lookup: CDR1 MDHEN, CDR2 SYDVKM. CDR3 bases: TGTGCCAGCAAACCCCCTGCCGGCTCTGGGACTAGCGGGAGATCTTCGGACAATGAGCAGTTCTTC. Translating gives CASKPPAGSGTSGRSSDNEQFF.

Note on this clonotype: The junction departs from the called germline gene at one end, perhaps through a read error. This rearrangement joins TRBV5-6 to TRBJ2-1; 12 bases map to TRBD2. The CDR3 has 15 residues. Germline V lookup: CDR1 SGHDT, CDR2 YYEEEE. CDR3 sequence reads: CTSGEWLAGGMEQFF. CDR3 nucleotide sequence: TGTACCAGCGGTGAATGGCTAGCGGGAGGGATGGAGCAGTTCTTC.